Listed below are T cell receptor beta chains from one sample, sequenced in a study of identical twins' blood T cells. TCRdb re-derived calls from the 5' RACE reads in MiXCR, one entry per CDR3 protein. The table records a few hundred thousand distinct CDR3 sequences, over 25% of them present only once. Sample: PBMCs. These receptor sequences come from a woman between 18 and 50 years old in good health. The CDR3 runs from the conserved cysteine through the conserved F or W. The order of the fields is clone size, V gene, J gene, D gene, CDR3 DNA, CDR3 protein. A D gene is named only where the DNA matches it firmly. A row's size may be missing; if present it is once, few, many or a size class.

few	TRBV4-3	TRBJ2-2	-	TGCGCCAGCAGCCAAGAGAGCGGGCTAGTTAGTCTCACCGGGGAGCTGTTTTTT	CASSQESGLVSLTGELFF
few	TRBV7-8	TRBJ1-5	-	TGTGCCAGCAGCTTAGGTAGTCACGGCGCAAATCAGCCCCAGCATTTT	CASSLGSHGANQPQHF
-	TRBV7-2	TRBJ1-5	-	TGTGCCAGCAGCTTAGTGGTCGGAAATCAGCCCCAGCATTTT	CASSLVVGNQPQHF
-	TRBV7-8	TRBJ1-5	-	TGTGCCAGCAGCTTGACCCCGACAGGTTATAGCAATCAGCCCCAGCATTTT	CASSLTPTGYSNQPQHF
few	TRBV27	TRBJ1-5	TRBD1	TGTGCCAGCAGTTTATTGGGCGTGACAGGGGGCAATCAGCCCCAGCATTTT	CASSLLGVTGGNQPQHF
-	TRBV9	TRBJ1-3	-	TGTGCCAGCAGCGTAGACCCCCCTGGGAAGGGGGGAAACACCATACATTTT	CASSVDPPGKGGNTIHF
few	TRBV20-1	TRBJ2-1	-	TGCAGTGCTAGACACTCTAGCGTAAATGAGCAGTTCTTC	CSARHSSVNEQFF
many	TRBV20-1	TRBJ1-5	TRBD1	TGCAGTGCTAGATTAGGTGATAGGGACAGTCAGCCCCAGCATTTT	CSARLGDRDSQPQHF
few	TRBV9	TRBJ2-7	-	TGTGCCAGCAGCGTAGATTTCGGGGGCCCCGAGCAGTACTTC	CASSVDFGGPEQYF
-	TRBV6-4	TRBJ2-6	-	TGTGCCTGCAGTGACTCGAACGGGGCCAACGTCCTGACTTTC	CACSDSNGANVLTF
few	TRBV24-1	TRBJ2-2	-	TGTGCCACCCGAGGCAGGGTCGGGAAGCTGTTTTTT	CATRGRVGKLFF
-	TRBV12-3/TRBV12-4	TRBJ1-2	-	TGTGCCACCAACCCCAGGGGAGCTAACTATGGCTACACCTTC	CATNPRGANYGYTF
-	TRBV3-1	TRBJ2-1	TRBD2	TGTGCCAGCAGCTCGGGACTAGCGGGATCCAATGAGCAGTTCTTC	CASSSGLAGSNEQFF
-	TRBV7-8	TRBJ1-1	-	TGTGCCAGCAGCTTAGATGCCGGCACTGAAGCTTTCTTT	CASSLDAGTEAFF
few	TRBV7-9	TRBJ1-1	-	TGTGCCAGCAGCACCCGGAGGGGCACTGAAGCTTTCTTT	CASSTRRGTEAFF
few	TRBV4-1	TRBJ2-3	-	TGCGCCAGCAGCCAAGAACGAAGGGGTACGCAGTATTTT	CASSQERRGTQYF
-	TRBV20-1	TRBJ2-5	TRBD2	TGCAGTGCTAGACTGTCTAGCGGGAGTAAGACCCAGTACTTC	CSARLSSGSKTQYF
-	TRBV19	TRBJ1-1	TRBD1	TGTGCCAGTAGTGTTCAGGGGGCTGAAGCTTTCTTT	CASSVQGAEAFF
once	TRBV6-1	TRBJ2-3	-	TGTGCCAGCAGTCCCCGGACCAGAACGAGATCAGATACGCAGTATTTT	CASSPRTRTRSDTQYF
few	TRBV6-6	TRBJ1-4	-	TGTGCCAGCTCAAATCGGGGAGAAAAACTGTTTTTT	CASSNRGEKLFF
-	TRBV5-1	TRBJ1-5	-	TGCGCCAGCAGCTTGGGGACACCCGGCAATCAGCCCCAGCATTTT	CASSLGTPGNQPQHF
-	TRBV19	TRBJ2-1	TRBD2	TGTGCCAGTTCCGGGACTAGCGCGTACAATGAGCAGTTCTTC	CASSGTSAYNEQFF
-	TRBV4-3	TRBJ2-1	-	TGCGCCAGCAGCCAAGAAGGGGCCTACAATGAGCAGTTCTTC	CASSQEGAYNEQFF
-	TRBV5-4	TRBJ1-6	-	TGTGCCAGCAGCTCCTCGAAGGATTCACCCCTCCACTTT	CASSSSKDSPLHF
few	TRBV10-3	TRBJ2-3	-	TGTGCCATTTCGGGTTCGGACACAGATACGCAGTATTTT	CAISGSDTDTQYF
-	TRBV5-6	TRBJ1-1	-	TGTGCCAGCAGCCGAGACTTAACCACAGGGCACAAAGCTTTCTTT	CASSRDLTTGHKAFF
-	TRBV7-2	TRBJ1-5	-	TGTGTCAGCAGCTCCAGGCCGGGCGGGGCTTCTAGCAATCAGCCCCAGCATTTT	CVSSSRPGGASSNQPQHF
few	TRBV6-2/TRBV6-3	TRBJ2-4	-	TGTGCCAGCAGACGAGACCTAAACCACGGAAACATTCAGTACTTC	CASRRDLNHGNIQYF
few	TRBV7-9	TRBJ1-4	-	TGTGCCAGCAGCTTATCCCAGGGTAGGAGAAGTAATGAAAAACTGTTTTTT	CASSLSQGRRSNEKLFF
-	TRBV4-2	TRBJ1-5	-	TGTGCCAGCAGCCAAGATTACGGGAAGGAAGCCCAGCATTTT	CASSQDYGKEAQHF
few	TRBV18	TRBJ1-4	TRBD1	TGTGCCAGCACCTACTGGACAGGGGCCGAAAAACTGTTTTTT	CASTYWTGAEKLFF